These T cell receptor beta chains were read from a single sample in a study of blood T cell repertoires in COVID-19. The method was immunoSEQ multiplex PCR; TCRdb's version includes in-frame clones alone and lacks a portion of them. Of some 230,000 clones in the sample, about 88% were seen once. Specimen: peripheral blood. Receptors were obtained from a woman aged 50 to 60 with COVID-19, enrolled during active disease. Each CDR3 is given with its conserved first and last residue. The D gene is left open where the match is weak. The size of a clone is reported for some rows only, either as once, few or many, or as a class for expanded clones.

v_call	cdr3_length	j_call	d_call	clone_size	cdr3_nt	cdr3_aa
TRBV6-6	16	TRBJ1-6	TRBD1	NA	TGTGCCAGCAGTTACCCCCCCGGACAGGGCAGTTCACCCCTCCACTTT	CASSYPPGQGSSPLHF
TRBV7-7	16	TRBJ2-1	NA	NA	TGTGCCAGCAGCTTAGTGCTAGCCAACTCCTACAATGAGCAGTTCTTC	CASSLVLANSYNEQFF
TRBV12-3/TRBV12-4	13	TRBJ1-5	NA	NA	TGTGCCAGCGGAGCAGGGGGCAATCAGCCCCAGCATTTT	CASGAGGNQPQHF
TRBV15	17	TRBJ2-7	TRBD1	NA	TGTGCCACCAGCAGATCTCCTCCCGGGACAGGGCCCCACGAGCAGTACTTC	CATSRSPPGTGPHEQYF
TRBV30	14	TRBJ2-3	TRBD2	NA	TGTGCCTGGAAGGGACTAGCGGTAGTAGATACGCAGTATTTT	CAWKGLAVVDTQYF
TRBV10-3	15	TRBJ2-3	NA	NA	TGTGCCATCAGTGAGTCCTTCACTTACACAGATACGCAGTATTTT	CAISESFTYTDTQYF
TRBV28	14	TRBJ1-3	NA	NA	TGTGCCAGCAGATACCTGGGGCCTGGAAACACCATATATTTT	CASRYLGPGNTIYF
TRBV9	12	TRBJ1-2	TRBD1	NA	TGTGCCAGCAACCGACAGGGCTATGGCTACACCTTC	CASNRQGYGYTF
TRBV10-1	16	TRBJ2-7	NA	NA	TGCGCCAGCAGTGATCGTGCAGAGTCGGGCTCCTACGAGCAGTACTTC	CASSDRAESGSYEQYF
TRBV11-2	14	TRBJ2-3	TRBD1	NA	TGTGCCAGCAGCTCGGGACAGGCCACAGATACGCAGTATTTT	CASSSGQATDTQYF
TRBV19	13	TRBJ2-1	NA	NA	TGTGCCAGTAGTTGGGGCGGCCACAATGAGCAGTTCTTC	CASSWGGHNEQFF
TRBV10-1	17	TRBJ1-3	TRBD1	NA	TGCGCCAGCAGCGACGTTGGGACAGGATTTGCTGGAAACACCATATATTTT	CASSDVGTGFAGNTIYF
TRBV19	15	TRBJ1-5	NA	once	TGTGCCAGTAGTATGTCCGGGTATAGCAATCAGCCCCAGCATTTT	CASSMSGYSNQPQHF
TRBV6-6	13	TRBJ1-3	TRBD1	NA	TGTGCCAGCAGTTATGACAGGGCCAACACCATATATTTT	CASSYDRANTIYF
TRBV2	16	TRBJ2-1	TRBD1	NA	TGTGCCAGCAGTGAGTTAGGGACAGGGACCTACAATGAGCAGTTCTTC	CASSELGTGTYNEQFF
TRBV19	16	TRBJ1-5	NA	NA	TGTGCCAGTAGTCTCCCTGACAGGAGATCCAATCAGCCCCAGCATTTT	CASSLPDRRSNQPQHF
TRBV5-1	16	TRBJ2-7	TRBD2	few	TGCGCCAGCATCGCTGAACGGACAGGCGGGGGGGGCGAGCAGTACTTC	CASIAERTGGGGEQYF